This T cell receptor (beta chain) stems from a study of human T cells and chemical hapten exposure. Looking at the study overall: 2% DPC applied to a 2 cm by 2 cm arm area sensitized donors. Study-wide points: There was a positive correlation between PT1 expanded TCR counts and patch test score.

As to this clonotype: No antigen is known for it.

As for time point: pre-sensitization, week 0. Stated treatment: therapeutic diphenylcyclopropenone sensitization with weekly scalp DPC. This CDR3 contains 17 residues. Germline V lookup: CDR1 MNHNY, CDR2 SVGAGI (reference sequence). J lost 2 bases, V lost 1 base, and 9 bases had no gene match. TCRdb itself ran the RACE reads through MiXCR, one entry per CDR3 protein. The table has 300,000 to 400,000 distinct CDR3 sequences, approximately 5% seen once; the top ten hold around 2.6%. This chain uses TRBV6-6 with TRBJ2-3, with 7 bases identical to TRBD1. The sequences come from whole blood, collected in connection with sensitization to the hapten diphenylcyclopropenone (DPC). This receptor was obtained from a woman aged 45-59 years with alopecia areata. Some clones in this sample may be carry-over from other donors' samples. The CDR3 DNA follows: TGTGCCAGCAGTTACTGGGCCGGGACAGCGTCCACAGATACGCAGTATTTT. It codes for CASSYWAGTASTDTQYF.